These 26 T cell receptor beta chains came from one sample sequenced in a study of T cells in Graves' hyperthyroidism and ophthalmopathy (dated by TCRdb to between 2017 and 2020). The library relied on multiplex PCR. Sequencing was performed on an Illumina HiSeq 2000. TCR beta CDR3 regions were amplified from RNA transcripts. The TCR CDR3 was subjected to a first round of RT-PCR using the HTBI primer set and the Qiagen OneStep RT-PCR kit. TCRdb redid the processing of the public reads, applying fastp at Q25 and MiXCR, and retained in-frame beta chains. Under each unique CDR3 protein, matching rows form one entry showing the most common genes and DNA. The sample records about 610,000 distinct CDR3 sequences, about 15% of which are singletons. Around 4.1% of the sample comes from the top ten. Sequenced sample: blood. The receptors were gathered from a woman between 40 and 50 years old with Graves' ophthalmopathy.

This clonotype turned up a few times. The rearrangement uses TRBV11-2 and TRBJ2-7; no definite D call. Germline V gives CDR1 SGHAT, CDR2 FQNNGV. Trimming left V 1 base short and J 2 bases short, with 6 bases between. This CDR3 has 13 amino acids. The CDR3 reads CASSLGNAYEQYF. In DNA, the CDR3 is TGTGCCAGCAGCTTAGGTAACGCCTACGAGCAGTACTTC.

This sequence joins TRBV7-9 and TRBJ2-2; 7 bases match TRBD1. V shed 5 bases, J shed 5 bases, and the junction held 5 bases outside the gene matches. The CDR3 is 14 amino acids. Per the germline V gene, CDR1 is SEHNR and CDR2 is FQNEAQ (reference sequence). The CDR3 here is CASSLGQETGELFF. The DNA for the CDR3 is TGTGCCAGCAGCCTTGGACAGGAGACCGGGGAGCTGTTTTTT.

This clonotype showed up many times. This rearrangement joins TRBV27 to TRBJ2-5; 11 bases match TRBD2. The V gene end was trimmed by 2 bases and the J gene end by 0 bases; junction bases not matched to a gene: 2. CDR1 and CDR2 (germline): MNHEY, SMNVEV (reference sequence). The CDR3 contains 16 residues. The CDR3 nucleotides read TGTGCCAGCAGTTTAAGGACTAGCGGGTACCAAGAGACCCAGTACTTC. It codes for CASSLRTSGYQETQYF.

A few counts support this clonotype. The CDR3, as DNA: TGTGCCAGCACCCGGACTAGCGGGGGCCACGAGCAGTACTTC. Translation gives CASTRTSGGHEQYF. V gene TRBV12-3 or TRBV12-4 combines with J gene TRBJ2-7; 13 bases fit TRBD2. This CDR3 is 14 amino acids long. The ends lost 7 bases at V and 5 bases at J; junction bases unmatched: 5.

The genes are TRBV29-1 and TRBJ2-7; 13 nucleotides agree with TRBD2. Germline V gene data show CDR1 as SQVTM and CDR2 as ANQGSEA. The CDR3 runs 15 residues. V trimming: 7 bases; J trimming: 2 bases; junction bases outside the gene matches: 8. CDR3 sequence reads: CSALKTSGRPYEQYF. In DNA form, the CDR3 reads TGCAGCGCGTTAAAGACTAGCGGGAGGCCCTACGAGCAGTACTTC.

This clonotype showed up many times. The chain is built from TRBV2 and TRBJ2-2; D is uncertain. This CDR3 is built from 14 residues. Trimming removed 8 bases at V and 0 bases at J, with 10 bases between. CDR1 and CDR2 from the germline V gene are SNHLY and FYNNEI. The CDR3 spells CASAISTNTGELFF. In DNA form, the CDR3 reads TGTGCCAGCGCGATATCCACGAACACCGGGGAGCTGTTTTTT.

In this sample, this clonotype turned up many times. V usage is TRBV6-2 or TRBV6-3 and J usage is TRBJ2-7, with a possible D match to TRBD1 (6 bases). V shed 6 bases and J shed 2 bases, with 14 bases lying between them. This CDR3 is built from 14 residues. In germline, CDR1 is MNHEY, CDR2 SVGEGT. CDR3 sequence reads: CASRGPDRTYEQYF. CDR3 sequence (DNA): TGTGCCAGCAGAGGACCGGACAGAACCTACGAGCAGTACTTC.

This clonotype was counted at least ten times. The chain carries TRBV10-3 and TRBJ1-2; D is ambiguous. Trimming stripped 4 bases from V and 2 bases from J, with 8 bases between. Germline CDR1 is ENHRY and CDR2 is SYGVKD. The CDR3 is 13 residues long. The CDR3 region has the DNA TGTGCCATCAGTGGACGGGAAAACTATGGCTACACCTTC. Translating gives CAISGRENYGYTF.

There are many counts of this clonotype. The chain recombines TRBV7-3 with TRBJ2-5, with D possibly TRBD1 on 6 matching bases. The V gene's germline CDR1 is SGHTA and CDR2 FQGTGA. The CDR3 is 14 amino acids. Between the trimmed V and J ends, which lost 6 bases and 7 bases, there was a span of 18 bases. The CDR3 DNA reads TGTGCCAGCAGTCCTGGACAGTTAGGGGGGACCCAGTACTTC. It is translated as CASSPGQLGGTQYF.

This clonotype was observed at least ten times. The J gene is TRBJ2-7, the V gene TRBV6-5, with 7 nucleotides matching TRBD2. V shed 2 bases and J 7 bases; nucleotides not matched to a gene: 8. This CDR3 region has 14 residues. The germline V gene has CDR1 MNHEY and CDR2 SVGAGI. The CDR3 region is CASSYIRGSLEQYF. The CDR3 DNA reads as TGTGCCAGCAGTTACATCCGCGGGAGTCTTGAGCAGTACTTC.

Ten or more counts support this clonotype. The chain uses TRBV5-1 and TRBJ2-2; D remains unclear. V lost 4 bases and J lost 4, with 8 bases in between. The V gene's germline CDR1 is SGHRS and CDR2 YFSETQ. The CDR3 is 13 residues long. This chain's CDR3 is CASSNAITGELFF. The CDR3 DNA sequence: TGCGCCAGCAGCAACGCCATCACCGGGGAGCTGTTTTTT. Supplemented by reference TRBV5-1 and TRBJ2-2, the full variable domain reads KAGVTQTPRYLIKTRGQQVTLSCSPISGHRSVSWYQQTPGQGLQFLFEYFSETQRNKGNFPGRFSGRQFSNSRSEMNVSTLELGDSALYLCASSNAITGELFFGEGSRLTVL.

This clonotype has at least ten counts. The chain recombines TRBV10-1 with TRBJ2-7, with 12 bases aligning to TRBD2. This CDR3 is built from 16 residues. The germline CDR1 and CDR2 sequences are WNHNN and SYGVQD (reference sequence). Trimming took 3 bases from V and 3 from J; bases not matched to a gene: 6. CDR3 residues: CASSDETSGRVYEQYF. The CDR3 nucleotides are TGCGCCAGCAGTGACGAGACTAGCGGGAGAGTCTACGAGCAGTACTTC.

This clonotype was detected ten times or more. The chain carries TRBV29-1 and TRBJ1-1; TRBD1 might be the D (6 bases). Trimming took 4 bases from V and 0 from J, leaving 18 bases between them. CDR1 is SQVTM and CDR2 is ANQGSEA in the germline V gene. The CDR3 totals 16 residues. The CDR3 spells CSVGSYQGNLNTEAFF. The DNA of the CDR3 is TGCAGCGTTGGAAGCTACCAGGGGAACTTGAACACTGAAGCTTTCTTT.

In its sample, this clonotype was seen a few times. The chain uses TRBV4-2 and TRBJ1-3; D possibly corresponds to TRBD1 (5 bases). V dropped 3 bases and J dropped 0 bases, with 9 bases sitting between them. The CDR3 covers 15 residues. Germline V gene data show CDR1 as LGHNA and CDR2 as YNFKEQ. The CDR3 is CASSQGPTSGNTIYF. The CDR3 coding sequence is TGTGCCAGCAGCCAGGGACCGACCTCTGGAAACACCATATATTTT.

This chain connects TRBV7-9 to TRBJ1-2; maybe TRBD1 (5 bases). With 4 bases removed from V and 6 bases from J, the gap between germline ends came to 12 bases. CDR3 size: 13 residues. In germline, CDR1 is SEHNR, CDR2 FQNEAQ (reference sequence). The CDR3 nucleotides are TGTGCCAGCAGCTCCGGGACTTATCATGGCTACACCTTC. This codes for CASSSGTYHGYTF.

This clonotype was detected many times. The chain carries TRBV6-4 and TRBJ2-5, with unresolved D. The CDR3 loop spans 15 amino acids. With 5 bases removed from V and 4 bases from J, the gap between germline ends came to 17 bases. Germline CDR1 reads MRHNA; CDR2 reads SNTAGT. The CDR3: CASSPTATRGETQYF. CDR3 nucleotide sequence: TGTGCCAGCAGTCCCACCGCCACTCGTGGAGAGACCCAGTACTTC.

The chain couples TRBV10-3 to TRBJ1-2; tentatively, D is TRBD1 (6 bases). Per germline, CDR1 ENHRY and CDR2 SYGVKD. Trimming pared 4 bases from V and 2 bases from J, leaving 8 bases between. The CDR3 is made up of 13 amino acids. The chain's CDR3 is CAISGQENYGYTF. CDR3 nucleotide sequence: TGTGCCATCAGTGGACAGGAAAACTATGGCTACACCTTC.

This clonotype showed up many times. The rearrangement links TRBV7-2 to TRBJ1-2, with D maybe TRBD1 (6 bases). Germline V gene data show CDR1 as SGHTA and CDR2 as FQGNSA. The CDR3 runs to 15 residues. Trimming took 5 bases from V and 2 from J, leaving 15 bases between them. This CDR3 reads CASSLRQAANYGYTF. Here the CDR3 DNA reads TGTGCCAGCAGCCTCAGACAGGCGGCGAACTATGGCTACACCTTC.

This clonotype was counted many times. The V gene is TRBV2, the J gene TRBJ2-5, with 10 bases lining up with TRBD1. After removal of 8 bases from V and 4 bases from J, the junction contained 13 bases not matched to a gene. Per germline, CDR1 SNHLY and CDR2 FYNNEI. The CDR3 sequence is 16 residues long. The CDR3 region is CASSGTGASVGETQYF. The DNA of the CDR3 is TGTGCCAGCTCCGGGACAGGGGCTTCGGTAGGAGAGACCCAGTACTTC.

V usage is TRBV10-3 and J usage is TRBJ2-7; 8 bases line up with TRBD1. The V gene's germline CDR1 is ENHRY and CDR2 SYGVKD. V shed 10 bases and J 5 bases; nucleotides not matched to a gene: 7. There are 12 residues in the CDR3. The CDR3 DNA follows: TGTGCCACTCAGGGGGCGATCCACGAGCAGTACTTC. It encodes CATQGAIHEQYF.

The rearrangement uses TRBV12-3 or TRBV12-4 and TRBJ2-7; 8 nucleotides align to TRBD1. The CDR3 contains 16 residues. The V and J ends lost 5 bases and 0 bases, in that order; junction bases with no gene match: 9. For the CDR3, the DNA is TGTGCCAGCAGTCACCCGGGACAGGTGCGCTCCTACGAGCAGTACTTC. It yields the protein CASSHPGQVRSYEQYF.

A note on this clonotype: Just one base apart from a much larger clone, this may be a read error. CDR3: CASQLGTSGYYGQYF. The CDR3 nucleotides are TGTGCCAGCCAGCTTGGGACTAGCGGGTACTACGGGCAGTACTTC. The genes are TRBV7-8 and TRBJ2-7; TRBD2 agrees at 12 bases. The CDR3 contains 15 residues. From germline, CDR1 is SGHVS and CDR2 FQNEAQ.

There are many counts of this clonotype. The rearrangement uses TRBV12-3 or TRBV12-4 and TRBJ1-1; weak D call: TRBD1 (6 bases). The CDR3 extends over 13 amino acids. The germline V and J ends were trimmed by 6 bases and 10 bases, with 18 bases remaining between them. In nucleotides, the CDR3 is TGTGCCAGCAGCCCAAGACTGGGAGGGGGAGCTTTCTTT. Its translation is CASSPRLGGGAFF.

This clonotype occurred a few times. The chain carries TRBV4-1 and TRBJ1-1; D is undetermined. Looked up from germline, CDR1 is MGHRA and CDR2 is YSYEKL. V dropped 1 base and J dropped 1 base, with 10 bases sitting between them. The CDR3 runs to 15 residues. The CDR3 DNA reads TGCGCCAGCAGCCAAGTTCGCGGGAAGAACACTGAAGCTTTCTTT. It specifies CASSQVRGKNTEAFF.

This clonotype was observed many times. The rearrangement links TRBV5-1 to TRBJ2-2, with TRBD2 as a possible D gene (5 bases). There are 15 residues in the CDR3. CDR1 is SGHRS, CDR2 YFSETQ, per germline. The ends were cut back, 4 bases at V and 1 base at J, with 11 bases in the middle. Here the CDR3 reads CASSTGRGNTGELFF. The CDR3 DNA sequence: TGCGCCAGCAGCACCGGACGGGGGAACACCGGGGAGCTGTTTTTT.

Only a few counts were recorded for this clonotype. This sequence joins TRBV6-1 and TRBJ2-4; D call uncertain. The CDR3 spans 18 residues. V lost 1 base, J lost 6 bases, and 22 bases lay in between. Germline V gene lookup returns CDR1 MNHNS and CDR2 SASEGT. The CDR3 sequence is CASSEGQPRHGTRNIQYF. The CDR3 bases are TGTGCCAGCAGTGAAGGGCAACCCAGACACGGAACCAGAAACATTCAGTACTTC.